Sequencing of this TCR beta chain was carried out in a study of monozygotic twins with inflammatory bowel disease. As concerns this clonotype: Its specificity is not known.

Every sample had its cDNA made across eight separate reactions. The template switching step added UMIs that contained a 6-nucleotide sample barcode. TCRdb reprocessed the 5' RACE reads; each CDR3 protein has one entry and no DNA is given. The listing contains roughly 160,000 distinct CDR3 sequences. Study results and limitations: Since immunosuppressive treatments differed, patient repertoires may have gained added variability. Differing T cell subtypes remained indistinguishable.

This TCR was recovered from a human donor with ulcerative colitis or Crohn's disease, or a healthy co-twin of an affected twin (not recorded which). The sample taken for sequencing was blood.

The CDR3 sequence is CASSSSGGVWGLNEQFF. The V call is TRBV9, the J call TRBJ2-1; no DNA is available, so the TRBD2 call from TCRdb remains unchecked. CDR1 and CDR2 from the germline V gene are SGDLS and YYNGEE. The CDR3 runs to 17 residues.